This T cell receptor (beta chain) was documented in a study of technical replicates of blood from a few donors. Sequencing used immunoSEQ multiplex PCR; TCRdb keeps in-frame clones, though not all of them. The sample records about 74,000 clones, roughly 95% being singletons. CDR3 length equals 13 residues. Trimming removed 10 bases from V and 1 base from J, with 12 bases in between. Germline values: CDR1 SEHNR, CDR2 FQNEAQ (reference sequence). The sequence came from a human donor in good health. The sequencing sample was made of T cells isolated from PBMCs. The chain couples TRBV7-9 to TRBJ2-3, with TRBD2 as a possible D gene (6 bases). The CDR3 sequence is CATGSAGTDTQYF. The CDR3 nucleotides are TGTGCCACCGGGAGCGCCGGCACAGATACGCAGTATTTT.